Listed below are T cell receptor beta chains from one sample, sequenced in a study of shared clonotypes between healthy human individuals. The repertoire was sequenced with immunoSEQ multiplex PCR; TCRdb's copy has only in-frame clones and lacks some. The table shows approximately 480,000 clones, with over 60% occurring only once. The source material was PBMCs. The origin of the receptors is a woman between 40 and 50 years old in good health. Some clones in this sample may be carry-over from other donors' samples. CDR3s include the opening cysteine and the closing phenylalanine or tryptophan. Fields, in order: D gene, J gene, V gene, clone size, CDR3 protein, CDR3 DNA. A D gene is named only where the DNA matches it firmly. For some rows the clone size is stated as once, few or many, or as a class when expanded; others skip it.

D gene: -
J gene: TRBJ1-2
V gene: TRBV7-2
clone size: -
CDR3 protein: CASRDPGDFYGYTF
CDR3 DNA: TGTGCCAGCAGAGACCCGGGGGATTTCTATGGCTACACCTTC

D gene: -
J gene: TRBJ2-3
V gene: TRBV2
clone size: -
CDR3 protein: CASSLSKSTDTQYF
CDR3 DNA: TGTGCCAGCAGTTTGTCCAAGAGCACAGATACGCAGTATTTT

D gene: TRBD2
J gene: TRBJ2-3
V gene: TRBV6-5
clone size: -
CDR3 protein: CASSSLSGRSTDTQYF
CDR3 DNA: TGTGCCAGCAGTTCTCTTAGCGGGAGGAGCACAGATACGCAGTATTTT

D gene: -
J gene: TRBJ2-7
V gene: TRBV19
clone size: once
CDR3 protein: CASSTDNDYEQYF
CDR3 DNA: TGTGCCAGTAGTACCGACAACGACTACGAGCAGTACTTC

D gene: -
J gene: TRBJ2-7
V gene: TRBV7-6
clone size: -
CDR3 protein: CASSLAGQREQYF
CDR3 DNA: TGTGCCAGCAGCTTAGCGGGACAAAGGGAGCAGTACTTC

D gene: -
J gene: TRBJ1-4
V gene: TRBV7-9
clone size: -
CDR3 protein: CASSTGAGASSEKLFF
CDR3 DNA: TGTGCCAGCAGCACGGGGGCCGGGGCCAGTAGTGAAAAACTGTTTTTT

D gene: TRBD1
J gene: TRBJ2-7
V gene: TRBV7-6
clone size: -
CDR3 protein: CASSTGQGAYEQYF
CDR3 DNA: TGTGCCAGCAGCACCGGACAGGGGGCCTACGAGCAGTACTTC

D gene: -
J gene: TRBJ1-1
V gene: TRBV28
clone size: -
CDR3 protein: CASSLVRENTEAFF
CDR3 DNA: TGTGCCAGCAGTTTAGTTAGAGAGAACACTGAAGCTTTCTTT

D gene: -
J gene: TRBJ2-2
V gene: TRBV27
clone size: -
CDR3 protein: CASSLSPGTGELFF
CDR3 DNA: TGTGCCAGCAGTTTATCTCCAGGGACGGGGGAGCTGTTTTTT

D gene: -
J gene: TRBJ1-3
V gene: TRBV18
clone size: -
CDR3 protein: CASSPKGGSGNTIYF
CDR3 DNA: TGTGCCAGCTCACCGAAGGGTGGTTCTGGAAACACCATATATTTT

D gene: -
J gene: TRBJ1-5
V gene: TRBV28
clone size: few
CDR3 protein: CASWGVGTPNQPQHF
CDR3 DNA: TGTGCCTCCTGGGGAGTCGGGACACCTAATCAGCCCCAGCATTTT

D gene: -
J gene: TRBJ2-5
V gene: TRBV9
clone size: -
CDR3 protein: CASSVSGQETQYF
CDR3 DNA: TGTGCCAGCAGCGTTAGCGGTCAAGAGACCCAGTACTTC

D gene: -
J gene: TRBJ1-3
V gene: TRBV19
clone size: -
CDR3 protein: CASSIPGRAGNTIYF
CDR3 DNA: TGTGCCAGTAGTATTCCGGGCAGGGCCGGAAACACCATATATTTT

D gene: -
J gene: TRBJ2-5
V gene: TRBV6-6
clone size: -
CDR3 protein: CASSNRETQYF
CDR3 DNA: TGTGCCAGCAGTAACCGGGAGACCCAGTACTTC

D gene: TRBD1
J gene: TRBJ2-3
V gene: TRBV7-8
clone size: -
CDR3 protein: CASSEGAGLISTDTQYF
CDR3 DNA: TGTGCCAGCAGCGAGGGGGCGGGCCTTATTAGCACAGATACGCAGTATTTT

D gene: -
J gene: TRBJ2-2
V gene: TRBV28
clone size: -
CDR3 protein: CASSLGHTGELFF
CDR3 DNA: TGTGCCAGCAGTTTAGGGCACACCGGGGAGCTGTTTTTT

D gene: TRBD2
J gene: TRBJ2-1
V gene: TRBV11-3
clone size: few
CDR3 protein: CASSEEASGYNEQFF
CDR3 DNA: TGTGCCAGCAGCGAAGAGGCTAGCGGCTACAATGAGCAGTTCTTC

D gene: -
J gene: TRBJ2-7
V gene: TRBV7-9
clone size: few
CDR3 protein: CASSPGDSSYEQYF
CDR3 DNA: TGTGCCAGCAGCCCGGGGGACAGCTCCTACGAGCAGTACTTC

D gene: -
J gene: TRBJ2-3
V gene: TRBV7-3
clone size: -
CDR3 protein: CASSLMMQPTDTQYF
CDR3 DNA: TGTGCCAGCAGCTTAATGATGCAGCCCACAGATACGCAGTATTTT

D gene: TRBD1
J gene: TRBJ1-2
V gene: TRBV2
clone size: -
CDR3 protein: CASKSGQGAFGYTF
CDR3 DNA: TGTGCCAGCAAGTCGGGACAGGGGGCTTTTGGCTACACCTTC

D gene: -
J gene: TRBJ1-1
V gene: TRBV29-1
clone size: few
CDR3 protein: CSVVLSFGTEAFF
CDR3 DNA: TGCAGCGTTGTTCTGAGCTTCGGAACTGAAGCTTTCTTT

D gene: -
J gene: TRBJ2-1
V gene: TRBV9
clone size: few
CDR3 protein: CASSVEYPSYNEQFF
CDR3 DNA: TGTGCCAGCAGCGTCGAGTATCCATCCTACAATGAGCAGTTCTTC

D gene: TRBD2
J gene: TRBJ2-4
V gene: TRBV30
clone size: -
CDR3 protein: CAWSLGLAGGPRAKNIQYF
CDR3 DNA: TGTGCCTGGAGTTTGGGACTAGCGGGAGGGCCAAGAGCCAAAAACATTCAGTACTTC

D gene: TRBD1
J gene: TRBJ2-7
V gene: TRBV5-1
clone size: -
CDR3 protein: CASSPRDRSYEQYF
CDR3 DNA: TGCGCCAGCAGCCCCCGGGACAGATCCTACGAGCAGTACTTC

D gene: -
J gene: TRBJ1-1
V gene: TRBV7-2
clone size: -
CDR3 protein: CASSLAVGTTEAFF
CDR3 DNA: TGTGCCAGCAGCTTAGCTGTTGGGACCACTGAAGCTTTCTTT

D gene: -
J gene: TRBJ1-4
V gene: TRBV19
clone size: -
CDR3 protein: CASSSGDAVANEKLFF
CDR3 DNA: TGTGCCAGTAGCTCAGGAGATGCTGTGGCTAATGAAAAACTGTTTTTT

D gene: TRBD1
J gene: TRBJ2-7
V gene: TRBV2
clone size: -
CDR3 protein: CASSERDRGRNEQYF
CDR3 DNA: TGTGCCAGCAGTGAGAGGGACAGGGGGCGGAACGAGCAGTACTTC

D gene: TRBD1
J gene: TRBJ2-4
V gene: TRBV9
clone size: -
CDR3 protein: CASSSNPGQGEKNIQYF
CDR3 DNA: TGTGCCAGCAGCTCAAACCCGGGACAGGGAGAAAAAAACATTCAGTACTTC

D gene: -
J gene: TRBJ2-7
V gene: TRBV5-4
clone size: -
CDR3 protein: CASSSQGVGYEQYF
CDR3 DNA: TGTGCCAGCAGCTCTCAGGGAGTCGGCTACGAGCAGTACTTC

D gene: TRBD1
J gene: TRBJ1-2
V gene: TRBV5-6
clone size: -
CDR3 protein: CASSATGGADYGYTF
CDR3 DNA: TGTGCCAGCAGCGCGACAGGGGGCGCCGACTATGGCTACACCTTC

D gene: -
J gene: TRBJ2-5
V gene: TRBV6-4
clone size: -
CDR3 protein: CATTPIQEIQETQYF
CDR3 DNA: TGTGCCACCACGCCGATACAGGAAATACAAGAGACCCAGTACTTC

D gene: TRBD1
J gene: TRBJ2-7
V gene: TRBV27
clone size: -
CDR3 protein: CASSNRDSPYEQYF
CDR3 DNA: TGTGCCAGCAGTAACCGGGACAGTCCCTACGAGCAGTACTTC

D gene: -
J gene: TRBJ2-5
V gene: TRBV5-1
clone size: -
CDR3 protein: CASSLVGQGWETQYF
CDR3 DNA: TGCGCCAGCAGCTTGGTAGGCCAGGGGTGGGAGACCCAGTACTTC

D gene: -
J gene: TRBJ2-3
V gene: TRBV30
clone size: few
CDR3 protein: CAWGGSTDTQYF
CDR3 DNA: TGTGCCTGGGGGGGGTCCACAGATACGCAGTATTTT

D gene: -
J gene: TRBJ1-2
V gene: TRBV28
clone size: -
CDR3 protein: CASSLVVGRAYGYTF
CDR3 DNA: TGTGCCAGCAGTTTGGTGGTTGGGAGGGCCTATGGCTACACCTTC

D gene: TRBD2
J gene: TRBJ2-3
V gene: TRBV27
clone size: -
CDR3 protein: CASSRGTSGRRDTQYF
CDR3 DNA: TGTGCCAGCAGCCGGGGGACTAGCGGGAGACGAGATACGCAGTATTTT

D gene: TRBD2
J gene: TRBJ2-1
V gene: TRBV7-9
clone size: -
CDR3 protein: CASSSTGTSGRLDEQFF
CDR3 DNA: TGTGCCAGCAGCTCGACTGGGACTAGCGGGAGGTTGGATGAGCAGTTCTTC

D gene: -
J gene: TRBJ1-2
V gene: TRBV30
clone size: -
CDR3 protein: CAWSEGYYGYTF
CDR3 DNA: TGTGCCTGGAGTGAGGGCTACTATGGCTACACCTTC

D gene: TRBD2
J gene: TRBJ2-1
V gene: TRBV5-1
clone size: once
CDR3 protein: CASSLLQREGREQFF
CDR3 DNA: TGCGCCAGCAGCTTGTTGCAGCGGGAGGGCCGCGAGCAGTTCTTC

D gene: TRBD1
J gene: TRBJ1-3
V gene: TRBV9
clone size: -
CDR3 protein: CASSVDGTGQGNTIYF
CDR3 DNA: TGTGCCAGCAGCGTAGACGGGACAGGGCAAGGAAACACCATATATTTT

D gene: -
J gene: TRBJ2-2
V gene: TRBV5-1
clone size: -
CDR3 protein: CASSLDVNTGELFF
CDR3 DNA: TGCGCCAGCAGCTTGGACGTGAACACCGGGGAGCTGTTTTTT

D gene: TRBD1
J gene: TRBJ2-5
V gene: TRBV7-9
clone size: -
CDR3 protein: CASSKPTTGNQETQYF
CDR3 DNA: TGTGCCAGCAGCAAGCCGACGACAGGGAACCAAGAGACCCAGTACTTC

D gene: -
J gene: TRBJ2-1
V gene: TRBV7-3
clone size: -
CDR3 protein: CASSLEPGFYNEQFF
CDR3 DNA: TGTGCCAGCAGCTTAGAGCCCGGATTCTACAATGAGCAGTTCTTC

D gene: TRBD2
J gene: TRBJ2-1
V gene: TRBV5-1
clone size: -
CDR3 protein: CASSPGGTSGRSSYNEQFF
CDR3 DNA: TGCGCCAGCAGCCCAGGAGGGACTAGCGGGAGGAGCTCCTACAATGAGCAGTTCTTC

D gene: -
J gene: TRBJ1-4
V gene: TRBV2
clone size: once
CDR3 protein: CASSMYSTDNEKLFF
CDR3 DNA: TGTGCCAGCAGTATGTACTCTACAGATAATGAAAAACTGTTTTTT

D gene: TRBD1
J gene: TRBJ1-5
V gene: TRBV30
clone size: -
CDR3 protein: CAWSFGRGDQPQHF
CDR3 DNA: TGTGCCTGGAGTTTTGGCAGGGGGGATCAGCCCCAGCATTTT

D gene: TRBD1
J gene: TRBJ2-7
V gene: TRBV7-6
clone size: -
CDR3 protein: CASSEDRGRNYEQYF
CDR3 DNA: TGTGCCAGCAGCGAAGACAGGGGACGGAACTACGAGCAGTACTTC

D gene: TRBD2
J gene: TRBJ2-3
V gene: TRBV5-4
clone size: few
CDR3 protein: CASTQRGGGDTQYF
CDR3 DNA: TGTGCCAGCACCCAGCGGGGCGGGGGGGATACGCAGTATTTT

D gene: -
J gene: TRBJ1-5
V gene: TRBV10-3
clone size: -
CDR3 protein: CAIRGTANQPQHF
CDR3 DNA: TGTGCCATCAGGGGGACCGCCAATCAGCCCCAGCATTTT

D gene: TRBD1
J gene: TRBJ1-2
V gene: TRBV19
clone size: -
CDR3 protein: CASTPQGPALNSYGYTF
CDR3 DNA: TGTGCCAGTACGCCACAGGGGCCGGCCCTCAACTCCTATGGCTACACCTTC

D gene: -
J gene: TRBJ2-1
V gene: TRBV7-2
clone size: -
CDR3 protein: CASSLWPLSRGPNNEQFF
CDR3 DNA: TGTGCCAGCAGCTTATGGCCCCTGAGCCGGGGCCCTAACAATGAGCAGTTCTTC

D gene: -
J gene: TRBJ2-7
V gene: TRBV30
clone size: many
CDR3 protein: CAWAGQNSYEQYF
CDR3 DNA: TGTGCCTGGGCGGGACAAAACTCCTACGAGCAGTACTTC

D gene: -
J gene: TRBJ2-1
V gene: TRBV5-1
clone size: -
CDR3 protein: CASSLVASGSYNEQFF
CDR3 DNA: TGCGCCAGCAGCTTGGTAGCCAGCGGGTCCTACAATGAGCAGTTCTTC

D gene: TRBD2
J gene: TRBJ2-7
V gene: TRBV5-4
clone size: -
CDR3 protein: CASSLLAGGSSYEQYF
CDR3 DNA: TGTGCCAGCAGCTTGCTGGCGGGAGGGAGCTCCTACGAGCAGTACTTC

D gene: TRBD1
J gene: TRBJ2-4
V gene: TRBV5-4
clone size: -
CDR3 protein: CASSFGDRNIQYF
CDR3 DNA: TGTGCCAGCAGCTTCGGGGACAGAAACATTCAGTACTTC

D gene: TRBD1
J gene: TRBJ2-7
V gene: TRBV11-2
clone size: -
CDR3 protein: CASSPSGQGEQYF
CDR3 DNA: TGTGCCAGCAGCCCATCGGGACAGGGCGAGCAGTACTTC

D gene: -
J gene: TRBJ1-1
V gene: TRBV15
clone size: -
CDR3 protein: CATSRRTGTEAFF
CDR3 DNA: TGTGCCACCAGCAGGCGAACAGGAACGGAAGCTTTCTTT

D gene: -
J gene: TRBJ2-2
V gene: TRBV6-5
clone size: -
CDR3 protein: CASSRDTNTGELFF
CDR3 DNA: TGTGCCAGCAGCCGGGACACTAACACCGGGGAGCTGTTTTTT

D gene: TRBD2
J gene: TRBJ2-7
V gene: TRBV4-1
clone size: -
CDR3 protein: CASSLPPSGSRLEEQYF
CDR3 DNA: TGCGCCAGCAGCCTCCCCCCTAGCGGGAGCCGGCTCGAGGAGCAGTACTTC